This T cell receptor beta chain appears in the sequencing data of a study of beta chain features in type 1 diabetes. Isolation of CD4+ naive, central memory, regulatory and stem cell-like memory cells was achieved by sorting via CD45RO/CCR7/CD25/CD127/CD95/CD27. Reverse transcription of all isolated RNA meant that expressed TCRB transcripts were sequenced. Sequencing used immunoSEQ multiplex PCR; TCRdb keeps in-frame clones, though not all of them. Seen here are more than 300,000 clones, around 12% observed once, and the top ten hold 0.017%. The CDR3 consists of 13 residues. Per the germline V gene, CDR1 is MDHEN and CDR2 is SYDVKM.

The sequenced sample consisted of naive CD4+ T cells from blood. The receptor comes from a man aged 18 to 30 in good health. The chain has TRBV28 and TRBJ2-1; 9 bases are a match to TRBD1. CDR3 sequence: CACTGQGRNEQFF. CDR3 coding DNA: TGTGCATGTACGGGACAGGGACGGAATGAGCAGTTCTTC.